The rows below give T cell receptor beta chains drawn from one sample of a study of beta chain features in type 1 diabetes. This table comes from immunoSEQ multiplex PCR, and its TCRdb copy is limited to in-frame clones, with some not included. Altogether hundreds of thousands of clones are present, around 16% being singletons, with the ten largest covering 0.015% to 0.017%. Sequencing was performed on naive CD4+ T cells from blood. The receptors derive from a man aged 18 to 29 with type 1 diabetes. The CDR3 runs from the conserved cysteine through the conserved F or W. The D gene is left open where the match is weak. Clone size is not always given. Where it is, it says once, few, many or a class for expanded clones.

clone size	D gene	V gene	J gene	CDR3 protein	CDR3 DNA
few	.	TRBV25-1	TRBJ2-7	CASSRGGTRAYEQYF	TGTGCCAGCAGTAGGGGCGGGACCCGAGCCTACGAGCAGTACTTC
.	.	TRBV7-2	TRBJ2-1	CASSFDRINEQFF	TGTGCCAGCAGCTTCGACAGGATCAATGAGCAGTTCTTC
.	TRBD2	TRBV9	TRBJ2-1	CASSVAAGSYNEQFF	TGTGCCAGCAGCGTAGCAGCGGGGAGCTACAATGAGCAGTTCTTC
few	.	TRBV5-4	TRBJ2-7	CASSLAPGGTYEQYF	TGTGCCAGCAGCTTGGCGCCGGGGGGCACCTACGAGCAGTACTTC
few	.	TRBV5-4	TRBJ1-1	CASSLAGTMNTEAFF	TGTGCCAGCAGCTTGGCCGGGACAATGAACACTGAAGCTTTCTTT
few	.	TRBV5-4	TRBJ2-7	CASRSDTLSYEQYF	TGTGCCAGCAGGTCTGACACTCTCTCCTACGAGCAGTACTTC
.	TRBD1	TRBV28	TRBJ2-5	CASSQGDRRETQYF	TGTGCCAGCAGTCAGGGGGACAGGCGGGAGACCCAGTACTTC
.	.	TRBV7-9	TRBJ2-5	CASSFIGRGETQYF	TGTGCCAGCAGCTTTATCGGACGAGGGGAGACCCAGTACTTC
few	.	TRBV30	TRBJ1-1	CACLLSSEAFF	TGTGCCTGCCTGTTGTCCTCTGAAGCTTTCTTT
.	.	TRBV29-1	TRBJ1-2	CSALGWVGYTF	TGCAGCGCCCTCGGGTGGGTCGGCTACACCTTC
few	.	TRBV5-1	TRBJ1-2	CASSFDRRTPGYTF	TGCGCCAGCAGCTTTGACAGGCGGACACCTGGCTACACCTTC
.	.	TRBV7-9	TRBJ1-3	CASSFGGSFGNTIYF	TGTGCCAGCAGCTTTGGCGGCTCCTTCGGGAACACCATATATTTT
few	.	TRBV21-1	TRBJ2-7	CASSVDWSSEQYF	TGTGCCAGCAGTGTCGACTGGTCGTCCGAGCAGTACTTC
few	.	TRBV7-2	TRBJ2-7	CASSLTPGLSYEQYF	TGTGCCAGCAGCTTAACCCCGGGTCTCTCCTACGAGCAGTACTTC
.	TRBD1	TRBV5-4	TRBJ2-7	CASSSGTGGYEQYF	TGTGCCAGCAGCTCCGGGACAGGGGGGTACGAGCAGTACTTC
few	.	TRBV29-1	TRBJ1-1	CSVEALLRVNTEAFF	TGCAGCGTTGAAGCCCTCCTACGGGTGAACACTGAAGCTTTCTTT
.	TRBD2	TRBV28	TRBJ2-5	CASSPAGGEGETQYF	TGTGCCAGCAGTCCCGCCGGGGGGGAGGGGGAGACCCAGTACTTC
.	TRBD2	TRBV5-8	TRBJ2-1	CASSLSGTTNEQFF	TGTGCCAGCAGCTTGAGTGGGACTACAAATGAGCAGTTCTTC
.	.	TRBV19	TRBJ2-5	CASSIEGLDGETQYF	TGTGCCAGTAGTATTGAGGGTCTCGATGGTGAGACCCAGTACTTC
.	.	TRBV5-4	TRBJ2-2	CASSPPANTGELFF	TGTGCCAGCAGCCCCCCGGCGAACACCGGGGAGCTGTTTTTT
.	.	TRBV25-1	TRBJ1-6	CASSEQSNSPLHF	TGTGCCAGCAGTGAACAGTCCAATTCACCCCTCCACTTT
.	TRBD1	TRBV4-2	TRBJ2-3	CASSQKGTGGPDTQYF	TGTGCCAGCAGCCAAAAAGGGACAGGGGGCCCAGATACGCAGTATTTT
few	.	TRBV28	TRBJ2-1	CASSLLLAEQFF	TGTGCCAGCAGTTTACTATTAGCGGAGCAGTTCTTC
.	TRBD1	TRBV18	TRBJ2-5	CASSPRQGLQETQYF	TGTGCCAGCTCACCAAGACAGGGCCTCCAAGAGACCCAGTACTTC
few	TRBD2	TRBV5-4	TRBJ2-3	CASSYGLAGTSGTQYF	TGTGCCAGCAGCTATGGACTAGCGGGGACCTCGGGTACGCAGTATTTT
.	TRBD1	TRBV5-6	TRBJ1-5	CASSKMDRGNNQPQHF	TGTGCCAGCAGCAAAATGGACAGGGGAAACAATCAGCCCCAGCATTTT
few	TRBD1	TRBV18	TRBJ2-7	CASSRDRAHEQYF	TGTGCCAGCTCAAGGGACAGGGCCCACGAGCAGTACTTC
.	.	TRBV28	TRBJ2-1	CASRLGMTVNEQFF	TGTGCCAGCAGGCTAGGGATGACAGTGAATGAGCAGTTCTTC
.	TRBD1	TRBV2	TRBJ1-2	CASKSQGAMDGYTF	TGTGCCAGCAAGTCTCAGGGGGCAATGGATGGCTACACCTTC
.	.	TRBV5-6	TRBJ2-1	CASSLLREFNNEQFF	TGTGCCAGCAGCTTGTTGAGGGAGTTTAACAATGAGCAGTTCTTC
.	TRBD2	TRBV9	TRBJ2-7	CASSTGLAAEQYF	TGTGCCAGCAGCACGGGACTAGCGGCCGAGCAGTACTTC
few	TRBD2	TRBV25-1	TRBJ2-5	CASSRGAGGETQYF	TGTGCCAGCAGCCGAGGGGCGGGGGGAGAGACCCAGTACTTC
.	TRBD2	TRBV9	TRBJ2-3	CASSPSAGEYDTQYF	TGTGCCAGCAGCCCGTCGGCGGGGGAGTATGATACGCAGTATTTT
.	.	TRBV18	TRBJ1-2	CASSPPSGDGYTF	TGTGCCAGCTCACCACCGTCAGGGGATGGCTACACCTTC
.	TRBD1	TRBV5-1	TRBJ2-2	CASNLGTGGTGELFF	TGCGCCAGCAACTTGGGGACAGGGGGCACCGGGGAGCTGTTTTTT
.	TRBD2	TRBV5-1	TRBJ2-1	CASSLRAGGYNEQFF	TGCGCCAGCAGCTTGCGCGCGGGAGGGTACAATGAGCAGTTCTTC
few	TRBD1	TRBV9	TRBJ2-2	CASSFGQVNTGELFF	TGTGCCAGCAGCTTCGGACAGGTTAACACCGGGGAGCTGTTTTTT